This T cell receptor (beta chain) was found in a study of patients and donors after allogeneic stem cell transplantation. TCRdb passed the RT-PCR reads through MiXCR, listing each CDR3 protein once. Of nearly 20,000 distinct CDR3 sequences listed, about 5% were seen once; the top ten hold roughly 39%. This clonotype was picked up a small number of times. The clonotype originates from a human donor who was either an allogeneic HSCT recipient or a stem cell or donor lymphocyte infusion donor (not recorded which). It is not recorded whose cells these are; they may come from a transplant donor. The sample was blood, either unsorted or a sorted T cell fraction (not recorded which).

The CDR3 nucleotides are TGCGCCACCCCCAGAGAGTGGCGGAAGCGATGCACAGATACGCAGTATTTT. Translating gives CATPREWRKRCTDTQYF. The chain carries TRBV4-1 and TRBJ2-3, with unresolved D. Germline V lookup: CDR1 MGHRA, CDR2 YSYEKL. V lost 10 bases and J lost 1, with 24 bases in between. CDR3 length: 17 residues.